This paragraph covers one T cell receptor beta chain sequence. What it binds is unknown. The entry originates in a study of CD8+CD57+ T cells in acquired aplastic anemia. Study information: Sorting CD4+ and CD8+ cells gave DNA averaging approximately 2.9 ug.

Genomic DNA acted as the template from which TCR beta VDJ combination and CDR3 sequence profiling were carried out. TCRdb called the reads again in MiXCR, with one record for every CDR3 protein. The top ten clones hold 1.3% of a sample with around 290,000 distinct CDR3 sequences, roughly 53% of them seen once. Whoever was chosen for sequencing had shown CD8+CD57+ cell expansion by flow cytometry. There were no patients without severe acquired aplastic anemia. Findings and caveats of the study: Patients and controls shared just under 30 CD8+ CDR3 sequences, highly expressed in patients. Patients and healthy controls showed no significant CD8+ Simpson's diversity difference.

The J segment lost 2 bases and the V segment lost 9 bases, leaving 9 bases of the junction unmatched. Germline CDR1 SGHTA, CDR2 FQGTGA. The CDR3 contains 15 residues. The receptor was derived from a human donor with aplastic anemia. The rearrangement joins TRBV7-3 to TRBJ1-5; TRBD1 agrees at 8 bases. The sequencing sample was made of sorted CD4+, CD8+, or CD8+CD57+ T cells (not recorded which) from PBMCs. CDR3 sequence (DNA): TGTGCCAGTAGTATGGGGGGACAGGGCAATCAGCCCCAGCATTTT. Its protein is CASSMGGQGNQPQHF.